The 28 T cell receptor beta chains below all came from one sample that was sequenced in a study of molecular identifiers for immune sequencing clone quantification. TCRdb re-called the PCR reads through MiXCR, storing one row per CDR3 protein. Of about 510,000 distinct CDR3 sequences in the sample, about 22% are singletons; the top ten hold about 0.84%. Source material: naive CD8+ T cells from blood, with Jurkat cell RNA spiked in. The sample's subset: FACS-sorted CD8+CD4-CCR7+CD45RA+ naive T cells. These receptors all come from a human donor in good health. Some libraries in this study had Jurkat cell RNA spiked in.

As for this clonotype: This sequence may be a read error, since a much larger clone differs from it by one base. The genes are TRBV4-3 and TRBJ2-3; D possibly corresponds to TRBD2 (5 bases). The CDR3 contains 15 residues. Germline lookup yields CDR1 LGHNA and CDR2 YSLEER. Trimming removed 0 bases at V and 0 bases at J, with 7 bases between. For the CDR3, the DNA is TGCGCCAGCAGCCAAGATCGGGATAGCACAGATACGCAGTATTTT. Translating gives CASSQDRDSTDTQYF.

The rearrangement links TRBV19 to TRBJ1-6, with 7 bases fitting TRBD1. Germline V gene lookup returns CDR1 LNHDA and CDR2 SQIVND (reference sequence). The V gene end was trimmed by 8 bases and the J gene end by 4 bases; junction bases not matched to a gene: 5. This CDR3 region has 14 residues. For the CDR3, the DNA is TGTGCCAGTTTACCAGGGGGTTATAATTCACCCCTCCACTTT. This codes for CASLPGGYNSPLHF.

The table lists this clonotype with a few counts. The chain couples TRBV19 to TRBJ1-5; a possible D gene is TRBD1 (5 bases). Germline CDR1 LNHDA, CDR2 SQIVND (reference sequence). Trimming removed 1 base from V and 4 bases from J, with 11 bases in between. The CDR3 extends over 15 amino acids. The CDR3 protein is CASSIAGADNQPQHF. CDR3 bases: TGTGCCAGTAGTATAGCTGGGGCGGATAATCAGCCCCAGCATTTT. Variable domain in full (rest from reference TRBV19 and TRBJ1-5): DGGITQSPKYLFRKEGQNVTLSCEQNLNHDAMYWYRQDPGQGLRLIYYSQIVNDFQKGDIAEGYSVSREKKESFPLTVTSAQKNPTAFYLCASSIAGADNQPQHFGDGTRLSIL.

This clonotype has ten or more counts. This chain links TRBV5-1 with TRBJ2-7; D ambiguous. The CDR3 spans 13 residues. Germline CDR1 and CDR2: SGHRS and YFSETQ. Trimming took off 2 bases at V and 1 base at J, with 7 bases between the two ends. The chain's CDR3 is CASSFEVSYEQYF. The CDR3 nucleotides are TGCGCCAGCAGCTTTGAAGTATCCTACGAGCAGTACTTC.

The chain uses TRBV12-3 or TRBV12-4 and TRBJ2-6; tentatively, D is TRBD1 (5 bases). The CDR3 is 18 residues long. Trimming shortened V by 5 bases and J by 3 bases, and 20 bases separated the two germline ends. DNA of the CDR3: TGTGCCAGCAGTGCGTTGGGGCAGGGTTCTATTGGGGCCAACGTCCTGACTTTC. This codes for CASSALGQGSIGANVLTF.

This clonotype has a handful of counts. The chain has TRBV20-1 and TRBJ2-1; D unresolved. In germline, CDR1 is DFQATT, CDR2 SNEGSKA (reference sequence). The CDR3 is 15 amino acids. Trimming removed 0 bases at V and 0 bases at J, with 9 bases between. The CDR3 reads CSARDGYDSYNEQFF. The CDR3 bases are TGCAGTGCTAGAGATGGGTACGACTCCTACAATGAGCAGTTCTTC.

This clonotype was observed a handful of times. The CDR3 spells CASSAGEGSYEQYF. DNA of the CDR3: TGCGCCAGCAGCGCAGGGGAGGGGAGCTACGAGCAGTACTTC. This sequence joins TRBV4-1 and TRBJ2-7; D perhaps matches TRBD2 (7 bases). Germline V gene sequence: CDR1 MGHRA, CDR2 YSYEKL. The CDR3 covers 14 residues. V was shortened by 5 bases and J by 3 bases, with 14 bases between the two germline ends.

This clonotype has only a few counts. V usage is TRBV27 and J usage is TRBJ2-7; 8 nucleotides align to TRBD1. Germline V gene sequence: CDR1 MNHEY, CDR2 SMNVEV (reference sequence). Trimming took 5 bases from V and 0 from J; bases not matched to a gene: 15. The CDR3 contains 18 residues. CDR3 amino acids: CASSHYAPDRDSSYEQYF. As DNA, the CDR3 is TGTGCCAGCAGTCACTACGCTCCGGACAGGGACAGCTCCTACGAGCAGTACTTC.

This clonotype was seen repeatedly, ten times or more. The chain has TRBV29-1 and TRBJ1-1, with TRBD1 identical over 8 bases. V trimming: 8 bases; J trimming: 7 bases; junction bases outside the gene matches: 12. The CDR3 is 13 amino acids. Germline CDR1 and CDR2: SQVTM and ANQGSEA. CDR3 nucleotide sequence: TGCAGCACGATCCTCAGGGGGCAAGTTGAAGCTTTCTTT. Translation: CSTILRGQVEAFF.

This chain uses TRBV2 with TRBJ2-5; no reliable D call. Trimming took 8 bases from V and 5 from J, leaving 0 bases between them. The CDR3 contains 8 residues. CDR1 is SNHLY, CDR2 FYNNEI, per germline. As DNA, the CDR3 is TGTGCCAGCGAGACCCAGTACTTC. This gives the protein CASETQYF.

At least ten counts were recorded for this clonotype. The chain recombines TRBV4-3 with TRBJ2-7, with D perhaps matching TRBD1 (5 bases). This CDR3 comprises 15 residues. The ends were cut back, 6 bases at V and 0 bases at J, with 15 bases in the middle. Germline V lookup: CDR1 LGHNA, CDR2 YSLEER. The CDR3 here is CASSGAVGRSYEQYF. The CDR3 region has the DNA TGCGCCAGCAGTGGGGCAGTAGGGCGCTCCTACGAGCAGTACTTC.

This sequence joins TRBV19 and TRBJ2-7; perhaps TRBD2 as D (5 bases). Trimming removed 1 base from V and 5 bases from J, with 15 bases in between. CDR1 and CDR2 from the germline V gene are LNHDA and SQIVND (reference sequence). There are 15 residues in the CDR3. Written as DNA, the CDR3 is TGTGCCAGTAGTATAGGGACGGGAAGGTCCCACGAGCAGTACTTC. Protein product: CASSIGTGRSHEQYF.

To note about this clonotype: A read error may explain this, as a much larger clone is one base away. The rearrangement joins TRBV4-2 to TRBJ2-3; 8 bases are shared with TRBD2. In germline, CDR1 is LGHNA, CDR2 YNFKEQ. This CDR3 region has 16 residues. J lost 4 bases, V lost 0 bases, and 6 bases had no gene match. CDR3 amino acids: CASSQESGGLADTQYF. The CDR3 nucleotides are TGTGCCAGCAGCCAAGAGAGCGGGGGCTTGGCAGATACGCAGTATTTT.

V is TRBV30 and J is TRBJ1-2; possibly TRBD1 for D (6 bases). V was clipped by 0 bases and J by 4 bases, with 15 bases between them. The germline CDR1 and CDR2 sequences are GTSNPN and SVGIG (reference sequence). The CDR3 spans 15 residues. CDR3 region: CAWSVTRGYLYGYTF. CDR3 nucleotides: TGTGCCTGGAGTGTAACGAGGGGGTACCTCTATGGCTACACCTTC.

This clonotype was counted only a few times. The chain employs TRBV20-1 and TRBJ2-5; D is uncertain. Germline CDR1 is DFQATT and CDR2 is SNEGSKA (reference sequence). The length of the CDR3 is 14 residues. Trimming pared 3 bases from V and 0 bases from J, leaving 11 bases between. The CDR3, as DNA: TGCAGTGCTAGCCAACAGAGATACCAAGAGACCCAGTACTTC. This gives the protein CSASQQRYQETQYF.

The chain links TRBV5-4 to TRBJ2-7; D gene ambiguous. Germline V lookup: CDR1 SGHNT, CDR2 YYREEE (reference sequence). V lost 4 bases and J 0 bases, leaving 11 bases between the germline ends. The CDR3 length is 14 residues. CDR3 amino acids: CASSPHPTSYEQYF. The CDR3 DNA sequence: TGTGCCAGCAGCCCACACCCTACCTCCTACGAGCAGTACTTC.

This clonotype was seen ten or more times. The chain is built from TRBV5-1 and TRBJ2-7; 8 bases match TRBD2. The junction had 5 bases not matched to a gene; V was cut back by 0 bases and J by 6 bases. The germline CDR1 and CDR2 sequences are SGHRS and YFSETQ. This CDR3 is 14 amino acids long. The CDR3: CASSLARGGSEQYF. The CDR3 nucleotides read TGCGCCAGCAGCTTGGCCCGGGGGGGTAGCGAGCAGTACTTC. Full variable domain (outside the CDR3, taken from reference TRBV5-1 and TRBJ2-7): KAGVTQTPRYLIKTRGQQVTLSCSPISGHRSVSWYQQTPGQGLQFLFEYFSETQRNKGNFPGRFSGRQFSNSRSEMNVSTLELGDSALYLCASSLARGGSEQYFGPGTRLTVT.

The chain employs TRBV9 and TRBJ1-4, with TRBD1 identical over 9 bases. V lost 3 bases to trimming and J lost 8 bases; unmatched junction nucleotides: 8. The CDR3 loop spans 15 amino acids. Germline lookup yields CDR1 SGDLS and CDR2 YYNGEE. The CDR3 is CASSAATGGGEKLFF. CDR3 DNA sequence: TGTGCCAGCAGCGCCGCGACAGGGGGAGGCGAAAAACTGTTTTTT.

This clonotype was seen more than once but under ten times. The rearrangement joins TRBV20-1 to TRBJ2-5; D is unclear. Per the germline V gene, CDR1 is DFQATT and CDR2 is SNEGSKA (reference sequence). CDR3 length: 16 residues. V was pared by 4 bases and J by 0 bases, with 18 bases between. For the CDR3, the DNA is TGCAGTGCTAAGCCAATGAGTCGGAGACACCAAGAGACCCAGTACTTC. It is translated as CSAKPMSRRHQETQYF.

The chain couples TRBV12-5 to TRBJ2-1; TRBD2 agrees at 13 bases. Germline assignment: CDR1 LGHNT and CDR2 FRNRAP. J lost 7 bases, V lost 6 bases, and 12 bases had no gene match. The CDR3 runs to 17 residues. The chain's CDR3 is CASGPKTSGGAENEQFF. The CDR3 DNA reads as TGTGCTAGTGGACCCAAAACTAGCGGGGGGGCCGAGAATGAGCAGTTCTTC.

This clonotype was seen a few times. The chain uses TRBV4-1 and TRBJ2-7, with 8 bases lining up with TRBD2. J gave up 2 bases and V 3 bases, and 9 bases lay outside the gene matches. The CDR3 runs to 16 residues. Per germline, CDR1 MGHRA and CDR2 YSYEKL. CDR3 in DNA: TGCGCCAGCAGCCACACTTCGCGGGGGGCTACCTACGAGCAGTACTTC. It codes for CASSHTSRGATYEQYF.

This chain connects TRBV11-2 to TRBJ1-4; D uncertain. V gave up 6 bases and J gave up 5 bases, with 10 bases separating them. The CDR3 extends over 13 amino acids. Per germline, CDR1 SGHAT and CDR2 FQNNGV. The CDR3 nucleotides are TGTGCCAGCAGGGACGGCCCGAATGAAAAACTGTTTTTT. This codes for CASRDGPNEKLFF.

This clonotype was detected once. A single base separates this from a much larger clone, so it may be a read error. In this CDR3 the conserved last residue, phenylalanine or tryptophan, is missing, so a read error is likely. The CDR3 region has the DNA TGCAGTGCTAGAGTGGGGGATCGCACTGAAGCTTTCTAT. Its protein is CSARVGDRTEAFY. This chain joins TRBV20-1 and TRBJ1-1; D is perhaps TRBD1 (5 bases). With 1 base removed from V and 4 bases from J, the gap between germline ends came to 10 bases. Germline V gene data show CDR1 as DFQATT and CDR2 as SNEGSKA (reference sequence). The CDR3 runs 13 residues.

This chain connects TRBV9 to TRBJ2-1; D tentatively reads TRBD1 or TRBD2 (5 bases each). With 3 bases removed from V and 3 bases from J, the gap between germline ends came to 13 bases. This CDR3 contains 15 residues. Germline CDR1 reads SGDLS; CDR2 reads YYNGEE. DNA of the CDR3: TGTGCCAGCAGCGGAGACGGGACCATCTACAATGAGCAGTTCTTC. This sequence encodes CASSGDGTIYNEQFF.

This clonotype was counted ten times or more. The CDR3 region is CASSTPGRTSYEQYF. DNA for the CDR3: TGTGCCAGCAGTACTCCGGGGAGAACCTCCTACGAGCAGTACTTC. The chain carries TRBV6-1 and TRBJ2-7, with D maybe TRBD2 (5 bases). CDR3 length: 15 residues. Deletions cut 5 bases from V and 0 bases from J, with 14 bases between. The V gene's germline CDR1 is MNHNS and CDR2 SASEGT.

Worth noting for this clonotype: A clone one base away is much larger, so this may be a read error. V is TRBV4-3 and J is TRBJ2-7; the D gene could be TRBD1 or TRBD2 (5 bases each). This CDR3 has 13 residues. Germline V gene data show CDR1 as LGHNA and CDR2 as YSLEER. Trimming stripped 2 bases from V and 7 bases from J, with 12 bases between. The CDR3 region has the DNA TGCGCCAGCAGCCAACGGGGCTTGGATGAGCAGTACTTC. Protein sequence: CASSQRGLDEQYF.

The chain is built from TRBV6-1 and TRBJ2-3, with TRBD1 matching 7 bases. Trimming at V came to 2 bases and at J to 1 base, leaving 18 bases not matched to a gene. The CDR3 contains 20 residues. CDR1 and CDR2 from the germline V gene are MNHNS and SASEGT. The chain's CDR3 is CASSETQLETGRLGTDTQYF. Here the CDR3 DNA reads TGTGCCAGCAGTGAAACCCAACTTGAGACAGGGCGATTGGGCACAGATACGCAGTATTTT.

Only a few counts were recorded for this clonotype. The chain combines TRBV7-9 with TRBJ1-1, with D perhaps TRBD1 (5 bases). In germline, CDR1 is SEHNR, CDR2 FQNEAQ (reference sequence). Trimming removed 5 bases at V and 1 base at J, with 17 bases between. CDR3 length: 16 amino acids. CDR3 coding DNA: TGTGCCAGCAGCCCCACCCTGGGGCAGAAGAACACTGAAGCTTTCTTT. This gives the protein CASSPTLGQKNTEAFF. Based on the CDR3 plus reference TRBV7-9 and TRBJ1-1, the full variable domain is DTGVSQNPRHKITKRGQNVTFRCDPISEHNRLYWYRQTLGQGPEFLTYFQNEAQLEKSRLLSDRFSAERPKGSFSTLEIQRTEQGDSAMYLCASSPTLGQKNTEAFFGQGTRLTVV.